The clone carrying this T cell receptor beta chain showed up many times. Its antigen remains unidentified. The data belong to a study of identical twins. The authors used template switching to add a universal primer site and gave cDNA unique molecular identifiers. TCRdb reprocessed the 5' RACE reads with MiXCR, giving one entry per CDR3 protein. This sample has a few hundred thousand distinct CDR3 sequences; roughly 9% occur once, and the top ten carry roughly 8.9%. V was clipped by 0 bases and J by 6 bases; unmatched bases: 3. Germline values: CDR1 SGHRS, CDR2 YFSETQ. This CDR3 comprises 16 residues. General observations from the study: Zero-insertion results could be subject to partial confounding by invariant MAIT and iNKT cells.

The chain carries TRBV5-1 and TRBJ2-1; 13 bases align to TRBD2. The source is a woman aged 45-60 years in good health. Specimen: naive T cells sorted from blood. This chain's CDR3 is CASSLELAGGFNEQFF. CDR3 in DNA: TGCGCCAGCAGCTTGGAACTAGCGGGAGGGTTCAATGAGCAGTTCTTC. The whole variable domain, filled in from reference TRBV5-1 and TRBJ2-1, reads KAGVTQTPRYLIKTRGQQVTLSCSPISGHRSVSWYQQTPGQGLQFLFEYFSETQRNKGNFPGRFSGRQFSNSRSEMNVSTLELGDSALYLCASSLELAGGFNEQFFGPGTRLTVL.